This TCR beta chain was documented in a study of OX40 agonist ivuxolimab in advanced cancers. Study summary: From 23 to 79 years was the age range, with a mean of 60 years, and approximately 84% were male.

The CDR3 totals 15 residues. The V gene lost 6 bases and the J gene lost 0 bases, with 12 bases spanning the gap. Germline V lookup: CDR1 KGHSH, CDR2 LQKENI. Measured with immunoSEQ multiplex PCR; TCRdb has only the in-frame clones, and not every one. The sample carries under 70,000 clones, about nine tenths recorded once. This TCR was sampled from an adult with an advanced solid tumor such as melanoma, head and neck, liver or kidney cancer. This chain links TRBV18 with TRBJ1-3; D unresolved. This material consisted of CD4+ or CD8+ T cells sorted from blood, taken in a trial of the OX40 agonist ivuxolimab. The CDR3 DNA reads TGTGCCAGCTCCGTTACGTCAGACTCTGGAAACACCATATATTTT. It encodes CASSVTSDSGNTIYF.